These 4 T cell receptor beta chains came from one sample sequenced in a study of CD8 T cells in Susac syndrome. RNA in amounts of 0.5 to 1 ug was reverse transcribed with random hexamers. TCRdb independently ran MiXCR on the immunoSEQ multiplex PCR reads; one entry per CDR3 protein. Here the sample spans about 200,000 distinct CDR3 sequences, roughly 95% being singletons. The sequenced sample consisted of CD4+ T cells from PBMCs. The receptors were gathered from a human donor with multiple sclerosis.

The rearrangement links TRBV7-3 to TRBJ2-3; 14 nucleotides agree with TRBD2. Germline CDR1 and CDR2: SGHTA and FQGTGA. Unmatched junction bases numbered 9, after V lost 5 bases and J lost 2 bases. This CDR3 is built from 18 residues. The CDR3 DNA reads as TGTGCCAGCAGCCCCCGACTAGCGGGAGGGCCTGCCACAGATACGCAGTATTTT. This encodes CASSPRLAGGPATDTQYF.

This chain uses TRBV7-3 with TRBJ2-5, with D tentatively TRBD2 (6 bases). CDR1 is SGHTA and CDR2 is FQGTGA in the germline V gene. The V gene lost 6 bases and the J gene lost 2 bases, with 16 bases spanning the gap. This CDR3 is 15 amino acids long. The CDR3: CASSRTGLRQETQYF. As DNA, the CDR3 is TGTGCCAGCAGTCGTACGGGACTCCGTCAAGAGACCCAGTACTTC.

V and J are TRBV7-9 and TRBJ1-3; possible D gene TRBD1, 5 bases. The CDR3 length is 16 residues. From germline, CDR1 is SEHNR and CDR2 FQNEAQ (reference sequence). V was cut by 5 bases and J by 0 bases, with 14 bases left in between. DNA of the CDR3: TGTGCCAGCAGCCCTTGGGACGTAGGCTCTGGAAACACCATATATTTT. Residues: CASSPWDVGSGNTIYF.

The chain uses TRBV12-3 or TRBV12-4 and TRBJ1-2; 7 bases align to TRBD1. The V and J ends lost 5 bases and 1 base, in that order; junction bases with no gene match: 13. CDR3 length: 17 residues. The CDR3 nucleotides are TGTGCCAGCAGTCAACTCTCCGACAGGGCCCGTAACTATGGCTACACCTTC. Its protein is CASSQLSDRARNYGYTF.